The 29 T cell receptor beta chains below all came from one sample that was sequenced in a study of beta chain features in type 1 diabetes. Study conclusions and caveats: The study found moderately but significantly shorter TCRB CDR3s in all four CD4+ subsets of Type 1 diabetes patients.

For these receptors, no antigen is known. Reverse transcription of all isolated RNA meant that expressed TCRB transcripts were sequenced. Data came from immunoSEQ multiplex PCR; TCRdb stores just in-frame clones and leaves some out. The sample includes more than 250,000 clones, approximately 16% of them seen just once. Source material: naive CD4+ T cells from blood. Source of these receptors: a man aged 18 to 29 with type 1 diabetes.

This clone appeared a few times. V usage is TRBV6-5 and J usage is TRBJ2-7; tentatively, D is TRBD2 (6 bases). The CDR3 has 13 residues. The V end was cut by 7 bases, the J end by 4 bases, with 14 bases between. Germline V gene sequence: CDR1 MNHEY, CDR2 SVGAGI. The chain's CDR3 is CASIQSGGYEQYF. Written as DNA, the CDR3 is TGTGCCAGCATCCAATCCGGAGGGTACGAGCAGTACTTC.

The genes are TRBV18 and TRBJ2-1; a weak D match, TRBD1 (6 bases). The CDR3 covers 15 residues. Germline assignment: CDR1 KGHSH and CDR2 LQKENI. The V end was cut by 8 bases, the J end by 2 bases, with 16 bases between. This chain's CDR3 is CASIGAGETYNEQFF. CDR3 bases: TGTGCCAGCATAGGGGCAGGGGAAACCTACAATGAGCAGTTCTTC.

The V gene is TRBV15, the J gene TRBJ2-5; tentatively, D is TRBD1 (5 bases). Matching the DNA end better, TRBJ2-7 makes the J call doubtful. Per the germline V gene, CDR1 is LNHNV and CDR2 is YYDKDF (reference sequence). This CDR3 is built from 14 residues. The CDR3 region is CATSRKQVSYEQYF. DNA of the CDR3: TGTGCCACCAGCAGAAAACAGGTCTCCTACGAGCAGTACTTC.

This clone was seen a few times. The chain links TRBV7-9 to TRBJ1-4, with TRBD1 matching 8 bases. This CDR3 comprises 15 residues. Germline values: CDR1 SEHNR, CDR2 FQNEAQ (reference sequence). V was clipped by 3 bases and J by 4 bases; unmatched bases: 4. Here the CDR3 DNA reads TGTGCCAGCAGCTTGGGACAGGCACATAATGAAAAACTGTTTTTT. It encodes CASSLGQAHNEKLFF.

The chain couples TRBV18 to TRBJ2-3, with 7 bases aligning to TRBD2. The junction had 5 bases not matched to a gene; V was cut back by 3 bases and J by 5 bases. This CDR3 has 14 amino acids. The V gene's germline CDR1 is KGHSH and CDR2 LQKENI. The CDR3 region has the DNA TGTGCCAGCTCACCGCTTCTAGCGGTAGATACGCAGTATTTT. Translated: CASSPLLAVDTQYF.

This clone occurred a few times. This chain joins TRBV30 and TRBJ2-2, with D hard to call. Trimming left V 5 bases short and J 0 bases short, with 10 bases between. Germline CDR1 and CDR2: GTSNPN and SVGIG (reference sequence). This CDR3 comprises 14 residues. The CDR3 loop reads CAWSRLSNTGELFF. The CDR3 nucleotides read TGTGCCTGGTCTAGACTGTCGAACACCGGGGAGCTGTTTTTT.

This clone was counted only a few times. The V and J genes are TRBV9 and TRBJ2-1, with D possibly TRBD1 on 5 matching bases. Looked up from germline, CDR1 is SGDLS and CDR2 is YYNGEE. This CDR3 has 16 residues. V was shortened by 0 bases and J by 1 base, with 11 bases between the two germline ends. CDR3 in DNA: TGTGCCAGCAGCGTAGAGGCCAGGGTGTCCTACAATGAGCAGTTCTTC. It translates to CASSVEARVSYNEQFF.

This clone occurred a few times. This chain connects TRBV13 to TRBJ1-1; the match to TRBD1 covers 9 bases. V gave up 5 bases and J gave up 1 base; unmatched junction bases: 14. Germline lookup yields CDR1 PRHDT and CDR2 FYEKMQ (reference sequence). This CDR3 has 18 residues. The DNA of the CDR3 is TGTGCCAGCAGCCTACCTACAGGGGGCCTTCTCTCGAACACTGAAGCTTTCTTT. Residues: CASSLPTGGLLSNTEAFF.

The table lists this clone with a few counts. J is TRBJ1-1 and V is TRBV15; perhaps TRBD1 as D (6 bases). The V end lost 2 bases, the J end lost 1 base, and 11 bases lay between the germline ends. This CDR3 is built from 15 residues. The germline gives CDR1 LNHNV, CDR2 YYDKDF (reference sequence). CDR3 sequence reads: CATSRLDSQNTEAFF. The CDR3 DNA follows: TGTGCCACCAGCAGATTGGACAGCCAGAACACTGAAGCTTTCTTT.

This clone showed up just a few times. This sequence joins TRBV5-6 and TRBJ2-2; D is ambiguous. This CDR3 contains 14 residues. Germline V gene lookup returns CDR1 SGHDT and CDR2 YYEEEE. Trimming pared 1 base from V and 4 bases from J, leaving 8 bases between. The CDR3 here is CASSLLRFTGELFF. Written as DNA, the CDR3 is TGTGCCAGCAGCTTGCTGAGGTTCACCGGGGAGCTGTTTTTT.

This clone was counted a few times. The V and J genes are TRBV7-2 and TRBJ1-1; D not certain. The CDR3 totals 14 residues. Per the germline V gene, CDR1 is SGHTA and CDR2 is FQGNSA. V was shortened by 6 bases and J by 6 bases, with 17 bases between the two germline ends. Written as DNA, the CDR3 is TGTGCCAGCAGTCCCGACGGTGGGAGATCTGAAGCTTTCTTT. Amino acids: CASSPDGGRSEAFF.

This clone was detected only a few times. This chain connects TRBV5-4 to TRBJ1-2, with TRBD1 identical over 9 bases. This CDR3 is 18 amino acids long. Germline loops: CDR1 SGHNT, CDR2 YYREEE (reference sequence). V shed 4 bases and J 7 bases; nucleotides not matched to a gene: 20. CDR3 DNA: TGTGCCAGCAGCGTTGGGGGCGGGACAGGGCGAGGAGTCGGTGGCTACACCTTC. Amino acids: CASSVGGGTGRGVGGYTF.

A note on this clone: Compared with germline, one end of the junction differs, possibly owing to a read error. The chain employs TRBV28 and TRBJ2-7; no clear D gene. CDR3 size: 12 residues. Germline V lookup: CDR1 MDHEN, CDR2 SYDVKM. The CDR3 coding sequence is TGTGCCAGCGGTGCCGACGGCCAGGCACTTGACTTC. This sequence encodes CASGADGQALDF.

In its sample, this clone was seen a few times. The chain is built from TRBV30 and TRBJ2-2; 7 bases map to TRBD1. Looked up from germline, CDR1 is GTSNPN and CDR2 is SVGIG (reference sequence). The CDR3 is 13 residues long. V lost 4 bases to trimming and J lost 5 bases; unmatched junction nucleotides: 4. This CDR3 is CAWNRGGTGELFF. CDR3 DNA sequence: TGTGCCTGGAACAGGGGCGGAACCGGGGAGCTGTTTTTT.

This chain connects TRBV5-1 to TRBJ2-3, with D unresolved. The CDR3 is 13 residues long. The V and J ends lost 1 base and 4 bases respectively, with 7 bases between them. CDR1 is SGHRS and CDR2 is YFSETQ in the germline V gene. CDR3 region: CASSLSYPDTQYF. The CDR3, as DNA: TGCGCCAGCAGCTTGAGCTATCCAGATACGCAGTATTTT.

The CDR3 DNA reads as TGTGCCTGGAATAGACAGGGAAGCACTGAAGCTTTCTTT. It translates to CAWNRQGSTEAFF. The V gene is TRBV30, the J gene TRBJ1-1, with 7 nucleotides matching TRBD1. In germline, CDR1 is GTSNPN, CDR2 SVGIG (reference sequence). Trimming cost V 4 bases and J 4 bases; bases outside gene matches: 6. CDR3 length equals 13 residues. Supplemented by reference TRBV30 and TRBJ1-1, the full variable domain reads SQTIHQWPATLVQPVGSPLSLECTVEGTSNPNLYWYRQAAGRGLQLLFYSVGIGQISSEVPQNLSASRPQDRQFILSSKKLLLSDSGFYLCAWNRQGSTEAFFGQGTRLTVV.

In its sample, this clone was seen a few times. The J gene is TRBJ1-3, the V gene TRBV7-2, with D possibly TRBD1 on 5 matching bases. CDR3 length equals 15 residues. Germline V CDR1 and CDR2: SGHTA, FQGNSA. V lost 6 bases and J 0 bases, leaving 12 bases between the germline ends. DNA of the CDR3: TGTGCCAGCAGACCCGACAGCTCCTCTGGAAACACCATATATTTT. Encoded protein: CASRPDSSSGNTIYF.

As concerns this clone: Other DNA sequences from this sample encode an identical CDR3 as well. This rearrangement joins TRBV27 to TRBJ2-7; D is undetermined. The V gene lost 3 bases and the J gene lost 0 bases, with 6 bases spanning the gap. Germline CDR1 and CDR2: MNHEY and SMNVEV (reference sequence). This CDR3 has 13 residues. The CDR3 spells CASSFLSSYEQYF. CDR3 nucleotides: TGTGCCAGCAGTTTCCTAAGCTCCTACGAGCAGTACTTC.

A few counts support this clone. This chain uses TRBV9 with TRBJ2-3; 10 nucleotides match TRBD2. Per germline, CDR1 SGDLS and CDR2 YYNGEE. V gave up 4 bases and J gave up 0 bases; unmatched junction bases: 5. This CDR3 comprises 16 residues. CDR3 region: CASSSRTSGSTDTQYF. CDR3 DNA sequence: TGTGCCAGCAGCTCGCGGACTAGCGGTAGCACAGATACGCAGTATTTT.

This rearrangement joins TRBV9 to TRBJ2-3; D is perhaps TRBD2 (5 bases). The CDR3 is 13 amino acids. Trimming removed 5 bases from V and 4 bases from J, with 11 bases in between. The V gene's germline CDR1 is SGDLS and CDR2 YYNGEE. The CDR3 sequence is CASSNTGADTQYF. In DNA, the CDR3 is TGTGCCAGCAGTAACACCGGGGCAGATACGCAGTATTTT.

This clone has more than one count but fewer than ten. CDR3 in amino acids: CASSLSQAGGYEQYF. The CDR3 DNA follows: TGCGCCAGCAGCTTGTCTCAGGCAGGAGGTTACGAGCAGTACTTC. This rearrangement joins TRBV5-1 to TRBJ2-7; D is possibly TRBD2 (5 bases). Germline loops: CDR1 SGHRS, CDR2 YFSETQ. V lost 1 base to trimming and J lost 4 bases, with 15 bases between them. The CDR3 is 15 residues long. Full variable domain (remainder filled in from reference TRBV5-1 and TRBJ2-7): KAGVTQTPRYLIKTRGQQVTLSCSPISGHRSVSWYQQTPGQGLQFLFEYFSETQRNKGNFPGRFSGRQFSNSRSEMNVSTLELGDSALYLCASSLSQAGGYEQYFGPGTRLTVT.

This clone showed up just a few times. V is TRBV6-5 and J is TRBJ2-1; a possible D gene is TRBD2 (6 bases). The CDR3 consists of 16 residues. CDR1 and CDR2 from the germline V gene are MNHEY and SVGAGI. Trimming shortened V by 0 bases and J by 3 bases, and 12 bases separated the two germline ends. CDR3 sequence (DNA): TGTGCCAGCAGTTACTCGGGCGGGGCCGTCTACAATGAGCAGTTCTTC. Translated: CASSYSGGAVYNEQFF.

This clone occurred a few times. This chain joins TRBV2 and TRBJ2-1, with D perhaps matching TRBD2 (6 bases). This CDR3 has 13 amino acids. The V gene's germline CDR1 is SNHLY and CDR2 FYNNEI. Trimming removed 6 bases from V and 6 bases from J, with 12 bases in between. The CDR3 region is CASRTRRGNEQFF. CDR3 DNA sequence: TGTGCCAGCAGGACTAGACGTGGCAATGAGCAGTTCTTC.

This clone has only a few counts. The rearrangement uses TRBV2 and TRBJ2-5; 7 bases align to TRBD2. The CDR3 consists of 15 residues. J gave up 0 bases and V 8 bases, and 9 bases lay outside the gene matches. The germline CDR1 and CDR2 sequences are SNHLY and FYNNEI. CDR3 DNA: TGTGCCAGCGGCTCTAGCGGCGCGTACCAAGAGACCCAGTACTTC. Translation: CASGSSGAYQETQYF.

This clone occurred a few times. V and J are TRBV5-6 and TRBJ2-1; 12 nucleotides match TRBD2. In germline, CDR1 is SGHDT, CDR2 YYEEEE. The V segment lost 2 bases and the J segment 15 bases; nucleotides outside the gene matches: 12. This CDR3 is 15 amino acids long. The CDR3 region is CASSFSSGRADYRFF. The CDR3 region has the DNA TGTGCCAGCAGCTTCTCTAGCGGGAGGGCCGACTACCGGTTCTTC.

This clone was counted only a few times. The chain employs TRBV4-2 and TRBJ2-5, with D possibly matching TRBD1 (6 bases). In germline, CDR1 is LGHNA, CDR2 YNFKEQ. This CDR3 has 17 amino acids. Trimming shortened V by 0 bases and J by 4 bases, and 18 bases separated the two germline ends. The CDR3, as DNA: TGTGCCAGCAGCCAAGAAGGGACCGGGACACAAGTAGAGACCCAGTACTTC. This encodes CASSQEGTGTQVETQYF.

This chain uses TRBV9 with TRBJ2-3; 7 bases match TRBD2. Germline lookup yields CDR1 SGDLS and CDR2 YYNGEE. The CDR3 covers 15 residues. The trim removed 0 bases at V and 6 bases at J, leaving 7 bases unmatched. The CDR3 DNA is TGTGCCAGCAGCGTAGGGGGGGGGACCGCCGATACGCAGTATTTT. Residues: CASSVGGGTADTQYF.

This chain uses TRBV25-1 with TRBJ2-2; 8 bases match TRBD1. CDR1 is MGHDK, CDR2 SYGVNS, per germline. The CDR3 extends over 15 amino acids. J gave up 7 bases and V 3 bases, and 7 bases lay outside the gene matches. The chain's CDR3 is CASSDVTGAVGELFF. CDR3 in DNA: TGTGCCAGCAGTGACGTGACAGGGGCCGTCGGGGAGCTGTTTTTT.

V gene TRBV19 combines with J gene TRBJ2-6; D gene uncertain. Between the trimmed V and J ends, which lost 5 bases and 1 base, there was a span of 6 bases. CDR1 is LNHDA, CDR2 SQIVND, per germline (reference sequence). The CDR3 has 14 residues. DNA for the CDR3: TGTGCCAGTAGTCCGAGATCTGGGGCCAACGTCCTGACTTTC. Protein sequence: CASSPRSGANVLTF.